These 17 T cell receptor beta chains share one sample of origin, sequenced in a study of naive and memory T cell subsets. An oligonucleotide containing a UMI was ligated to the 3' end of TCR cDNA. Ligated cDNA underwent four rounds of PCR with nested alpha and beta constant region primers and SP2. TCRdb reanalysed the 5' RACE reads using MiXCR and keeps one entry per CDR3 protein. The table has more than 50,000 distinct CDR3 sequences, 6% to 8.5% seen once. These receptors were obtained from a female donor in good health.

This chain joins TRBV2 and TRBJ1-6; D perhaps matches TRBD1 (5 bases). The ends were cut back, 6 bases at V and 7 bases at J, with 16 bases in the middle. Germline assignment: CDR1 SNHLY and CDR2 FYNNEI. The CDR3 length is 15 residues. CDR3 sequence reads: CASSWGEAGNSPLHF. CDR3 nucleotide sequence: TGTGCCAGCAGCTGGGGTGAGGCAGGGAATTCACCCCTCCACTTT.

This clonotype was recorded a few times. The CDR3 loop reads CSALRGGSSYEQYF. As DNA, the CDR3 is TGCAGTGCCCTTAGGGGCGGGAGCTCCTACGAGCAGTACTTC. J is TRBJ2-7 and V is TRBV20-1, with TRBD2 identical over 7 bases. CDR1 DFQATT and CDR2 SNEGSKA come from the germline V gene (reference sequence). V shed 6 bases, J shed 0 bases, and the junction held 8 bases outside the gene matches. There are 14 residues in the CDR3.

The V and J genes are TRBV9 and TRBJ2-5, with TRBD2 as a possible D gene (7 bases). CDR3 length: 15 residues. V lost 0 bases and J lost 4, with 13 bases in between. Germline loops: CDR1 SGDLS, CDR2 YYNGEE. CDR3: CASSVDRGGRETQYF. CDR3 sequence (DNA): TGTGCCAGCAGCGTAGATAGGGGGGGGAGAGAGACCCAGTACTTC. The full variable domain, its missing parts supplied by reference TRBV9 and TRBJ2-5, is DSGVTQTPKHLITATGQRVTLRCSPRSGDLSVYWYQQSLDQGLQFLIQYYNGEERAKGNILERFSAQQFPDLHSELNLSSLELGDSALYFCASSVDRGGRETQYFGPGTRLLVL.

This chain connects TRBV18 to TRBJ1-1, with 10 bases fitting TRBD1. This CDR3 spans 15 amino acids. J lost 5 bases, V lost 4 bases, and 7 bases had no gene match. Germline loops: CDR1 KGHSH, CDR2 LQKENI. CDR3 sequence (DNA): TGTGCCAGCTCACTGACAGGGGGCTCAGGGACTGAAGCTTTCTTT. It translates to CASSLTGGSGTEAFF. The complete variable domain, with remaining parts taken from reference TRBV18 and TRBJ1-1, reads NAGVMQNPRHLVRRRGQEARLRCSPMKGHSHVYWYRQLPEEGLKFMVYLQKENIIDESGMPKERFSAEFPKEGPSILRIQQVVRGDSAAYFCASSLTGGSGTEAFFGQGTRLTVV.

This clonotype has a count of ten or more. This chain connects TRBV20-1 to TRBJ1-5; D is uncertain. The CDR3 runs 17 residues. The germline CDR1 and CDR2 sequences are DFQATT and SNEGSKA (reference sequence). The V gene lost 5 bases and the J gene lost 3 bases, with 23 bases spanning the gap. This CDR3 reads CSAARSVGSQNNQPQHF. The CDR3 DNA sequence: TGCAGTGCTGCCCGCTCAGTGGGGTCCCAAAACAATCAGCCCCAGCATTTT.

This clonotype was found many times. CDR3 residues: CASSLWGGGEAFF. The DNA of the CDR3 is TGTGCCAGCAGTTTATGGGGGGGCGGTGAAGCTTTCTTT. The genes are TRBV27 and TRBJ1-1; D is perhaps TRBD1 (6 bases). The CDR3 totals 13 residues. V lost 1 base to trimming and J lost 7 bases, with 10 bases between them. Germline V CDR1 and CDR2: MNHEY, SMNVEV (reference sequence).

In its sample, this clonotype was seen many times. The chain uses TRBV29-1 and TRBJ2-1; no firm D call. CDR3 length: 14 amino acids. V was trimmed by 3 bases and J by 2 bases, leaving 11 bases between them. Germline-derived CDR1 and CDR2 are SQVTM and ANQGSEA. The CDR3 DNA reads TGCAGCGTTGATTACAGTAAAACCTACAATGAGCAGTTCTTC. Its translation: CSVDYSKTYNEQFF.

The rearrangement links TRBV29-1 to TRBJ2-7, with 9 bases that match TRBD2. The trim removed 6 bases at V and 3 bases at J, leaving 6 bases unmatched. CDR3 length equals 13 residues. CDR1 and CDR2 from the germline V gene are SQVTM and ANQGSEA. CDR3 residues: CSVRVSGGYEQYF. For the CDR3, the DNA is TGCAGCGTCCGTGTTAGCGGGGGCTACGAGCAGTACTTC.

There are many counts of this clonotype. V is TRBV18 and J is TRBJ1-5; 9 bases line up with TRBD1. Losses at the gene ends were 4 bases for V and 1 base for J; bases not matched to a gene: 2. This CDR3 contains 15 residues. CDR1 and CDR2 from the germline V gene are KGHSH and LQKENI. CDR3 sequence reads: CASSLGQGSNQPQHF. In nucleotides, the CDR3 is TGTGCCAGCTCACTGGGACAGGGCAGCAATCAGCCCCAGCATTTT.

V and J are TRBV2 and TRBJ2-7; D is possibly TRBD2 (5 bases). V was shortened by 4 bases and J by 1 base, with 11 bases between the two germline ends. Germline CDR1 is SNHLY and CDR2 is FYNNEI. The CDR3 is 14 amino acids. CDR3 in DNA: TGTGCCAGCAGTGCTCCGGGAACTTCCTACGAGCAGTACTTC. This encodes CASSAPGTSYEQYF.

This clonotype was seen ten or more times. The rearrangement joins TRBV6-1 to TRBJ1-4; D perhaps matches TRBD1 (6 bases). Germline V gives CDR1 MNHNS, CDR2 SASEGT. This CDR3 contains 13 residues. Trimming took off 7 bases at V and 8 bases at J, with 14 bases between the two ends. The CDR3 DNA follows: TGTGCCAGCAACGGGGGCCTGCGAGAAAAACTGTTTTTT. This gives the protein CASNGGLREKLFF.

This clonotype was counted between two and nine times. The chain has TRBV29-1 and TRBJ2-5, with a weak D call TRBD1 (6 bases). Trimming removed 4 bases from V and 5 bases from J, with 23 bases in between. The germline CDR1 and CDR2 sequences are SQVTM and ANQGSEA. The CDR3 loop spans 16 amino acids. CDR3 nucleotide sequence: TGCAGCGTTGTATTTAACAGGGCTTCGGCCGTTGAGACCCAGTACTTC. Protein: CSVVFNRASAVETQYF.

In this sample, this clonotype turned up many times. This CDR3 reads CASKTWSSPLHF. CDR3 nucleotides: TGTGCCAGCAAGACTTGGAGTTCACCCCTCCACTTT. J is TRBJ1-6 and V is TRBV6-5, with D unclear. CDR3 length equals 12 residues. Germline V gene lookup returns CDR1 MNHEY and CDR2 SVGAGI. The ends were cut back, 7 bases at V and 9 bases at J, with 10 bases in the middle.

The chain carries TRBV6-2 or TRBV6-3 and TRBJ2-7; no clear D gene. The CDR3 extends over 14 amino acids. V was clipped by 5 bases and J by 2 bases, with 13 bases between them. Germline assignment: CDR1 MNHEY and CDR2 SVGEGT. The CDR3 is CASSPQTNTYEQYF. The CDR3 DNA reads TGTGCCAGCAGTCCTCAGACAAATACCTACGAGCAGTACTTC.

The CDR3 sequence is CSARSNRKETQYF. CDR3 sequence (DNA): TGCAGTGCCAGAAGCAACAGGAAGGAGACCCAGTACTTC. V is TRBV20-1 and J is TRBJ2-5; D might be TRBD1 (5 bases). The germline CDR1 and CDR2 sequences are DFQATT and SNEGSKA (reference sequence). V was clipped by 6 bases and J by 5 bases, with 16 bases between them. The CDR3 runs to 13 residues.

This clonotype has a count of ten or more. This chain's CDR3 is CASSLQGALSGNTIYF. In nucleotides, the CDR3 is TGTGCCAGCAGCTTACAGGGGGCACTCTCTGGAAACACCATATATTTT. V and J are TRBV12-3 or TRBV12-4 and TRBJ1-3, with 9 bases lining up with TRBD1. The CDR3 totals 16 residues. V shed 6 bases and J 0 bases; nucleotides not matched to a gene: 6.

This clonotype was seen only a few times. CDR3 protein: CASSRSNEQFF. The CDR3 region has the DNA TGTGCCAGTAGTCGAAGCAATGAGCAGTTCTTC. J is TRBJ2-1 and V is TRBV19, with no clear D. This CDR3 region has 11 residues. The V gene lost 5 bases and the J gene lost 6 bases, with 5 bases spanning the gap. Germline loops: CDR1 LNHDA, CDR2 SQIVND (reference sequence).